These 2 T cell receptor beta chains came from one sample sequenced in a study of T cell repertoires in cytomegalovirus infection. TCRdb called the reads again in MiXCR, with one record for every CDR3 protein. The sample shows 200,000 to 250,000 distinct CDR3 sequences, 6% to 8% of them seen only once. Sequenced sample: PBMCs. Receptors were obtained from a human donor in good health (CMV status not recorded). Some clones in this sample may be carry-over from other donors' samples.

This clonotype was detected many times. The chain has TRBV10-3 and TRBJ2-3; 8 nucleotides match TRBD2. V shed 2 bases and J 6 bases; nucleotides not matched to a gene: 7. The CDR3 extends over 15 amino acids. Germline CDR1 ENHRY, CDR2 SYGVKD. The CDR3 is CAISEAVAGLDTQYF. In DNA form, the CDR3 reads TGTGCCATCAGTGAGGCGGTAGCGGGGCTCGATACGCAGTATTTT.

The sample holds many counts of this clonotype. The chain employs TRBV19 and TRBJ1-1; D remains ambiguous. This CDR3 is built from 15 residues. V dropped 5 bases and J dropped 1 base, with 14 bases sitting between them. Germline V lookup: CDR1 LNHDA, CDR2 SQIVND (reference sequence). CDR3 bases: TGTGCCAGTAGTGCCGGTAGGCCCAGGAACACTGAAGCTTTCTTT. Encoded protein: CASSAGRPRNTEAFF.